The following is a T cell receptor (beta chain) sequence with its context. Its antigen is undetermined. The sample contains more than one DNA sequence encoding this CDR3. This specimen comes from a study of OX40 agonist ivuxolimab in advanced cancers. Whole-study context: Patients assigned to dose escalation were diagnosed with hepatocellular carcinoma, melanoma, renal cell or head and neck cancer. The study, taken as a whole, reports: Near-lowest levels of clonal expansion characterized partial responders at 0.1-3.0 mg/kg. The authors also found low normalized T-cell clonal expansion in some nonresponders.

It was autoimmune disease history or systemic immunosuppression that excluded patients. The CDR3 contains 15 residues. Germline-derived CDR1 and CDR2 are SGHDT and YYEEEE. Trimming stripped 3 bases from V and 1 base from J, with 11 bases between. TCRdb's table, derived via immunoSEQ multiplex PCR, lists solely in-frame clones and lacks some. The sample carries tens of thousands of clones, around 74% recorded once. The chain joins TRBV5-6 to TRBJ2-4; D is ambiguous. The sequences come from CD4+ or CD8+ T cells sorted from blood, collected in a trial of the OX40 agonist ivuxolimab. The sequence was collected from an adult with an advanced solid tumor such as melanoma, head and neck, liver or kidney cancer. CDR3 coding DNA: TGTGCCAGCAGCTCTGTCCTTCTGGCCAAAAACATTCAGTACTTC. Translating gives CASSSVLLAKNIQYF.